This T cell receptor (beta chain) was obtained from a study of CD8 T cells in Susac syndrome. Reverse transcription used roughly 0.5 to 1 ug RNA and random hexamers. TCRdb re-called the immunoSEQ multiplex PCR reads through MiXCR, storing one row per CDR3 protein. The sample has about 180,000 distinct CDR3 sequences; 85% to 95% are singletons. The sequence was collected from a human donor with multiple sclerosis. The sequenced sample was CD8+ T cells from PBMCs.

CDR3 nucleotides: TGCGCCAGCAGCGTAGGGCTAGGACAGCCTGAAGCTTTCTTT. Its translation: CASSVGLGQPEAFF. This chain uses TRBV4-1 with TRBJ1-1; possibly TRBD1 for D (6 bases). CDR3 length: 14 residues. Germline CDR1 reads MGHRA; CDR2 reads YSYEKL. V was pared by 5 bases and J by 6 bases, with 16 bases between.